Below are 28 T cell receptor beta chains sequenced from a single sample in a study of cytomegalovirus exposure and HLA in healthy donors. Vbeta (60) and Jbeta (13) primers were used in the PCR. The method was immunoSEQ multiplex PCR; TCRdb's version includes in-frame clones alone and lacks a portion of them. The data show 100,000 to 150,000 clones, just under 85% seen once. The sample taken for sequencing was PBMCs. The receptors shown here come from a boy aged 2 to 10 in good health and CMV-seronegative.

The V and J genes are TRBV6-4 and TRBJ2-3, with D possibly being TRBD1 (7 bases). Germline values: CDR1 MRHNA, CDR2 SNTAGT. The CDR3 sequence is 16 residues long. V gave up 2 bases and J gave up 4 bases, with 16 bases separating them. The CDR3 here is CASSDTPGDSADTQYF. In DNA, the CDR3 is TGTGCCAGCAGTGACACCCCGGGGGACAGTGCAGATACGCAGTATTTT.

V gene TRBV27 combines with J gene TRBJ1-2; 8 bases are shared with TRBD1. Per germline, CDR1 MNHEY and CDR2 SMNVEV (reference sequence). The CDR3 is made up of 15 amino acids. V lost 7 bases, J lost 4 bases, and 11 bases stayed unmatched. The CDR3 protein is CASTALGDRTYGYTF. For the CDR3, the DNA is TGTGCCAGCACCGCTTTAGGGGACAGGACCTATGGCTACACCTTC.

V is TRBV6-6 and J is TRBJ1-2; D might be TRBD1 (6 bases). Deletions cut 6 bases from V and 2 bases from J, with 10 bases between. This CDR3 is built from 13 residues. CDR1 is MNHNY and CDR2 is SVGAGI in the germline V gene (reference sequence). The CDR3 protein is CASSSGQNYGYTF. CDR3 DNA: TGTGCCAGCAGCTCCGGACAGAACTATGGCTACACCTTC.

The chain employs TRBV6-1 and TRBJ2-1; 13 bases agree with TRBD2. J lost 10 bases, V lost 1 base, and 16 bases had no gene match. This CDR3 has 19 amino acids. CDR1 is MNHNS, CDR2 SASEGT, per germline. CDR3 bases: TGTGCCAGCAGTGAAGGGACTAGCGGGAGAATTTCTCCCCGACAGGAGCAGTTCTTC. Translated: CASSEGTSGRISPRQEQFF.

The chain recombines TRBV5-1 with TRBJ2-2; 8 bases map to TRBD1. This CDR3 has 14 amino acids. V was pared by 3 bases and J by 6 bases, with 4 bases of the junction left unmatched. The germline gives CDR1 SGHRS, CDR2 YFSETQ. The chain's CDR3 is CASSSSGGSGELFF. In DNA form, the CDR3 reads TGCGCCAGCAGCTCCTCAGGGGGCTCCGGGGAGCTGTTTTTT. Based on the CDR3 plus reference TRBV5-1 and TRBJ2-2, the full variable domain is KAGVTQTPRYLIKTRGQQVTLSCSPISGHRSVSWYQQTPGQGLQFLFEYFSETQRNKGNFPGRFSGRQFSNSRSEMNVSTLELGDSALYLCASSSSGGSGELFFGEGSRLTVL.

The rearrangement uses TRBV9 and TRBJ1-1, with D perhaps TRBD1 (6 bases). Germline-derived CDR1 and CDR2 are SGDLS and YYNGEE. The CDR3 sequence is 17 residues long. V lost 4 bases to trimming and J lost 5 bases, with 24 bases between them. The CDR3 protein is CASSNHYRDPGWTEAFF. The CDR3 coding sequence is TGTGCCAGCAGCAACCATTACAGGGACCCTGGGTGGACTGAAGCTTTCTTT. Complete variable domain (other parts from reference TRBV9 and TRBJ1-1): DSGVTQTPKHLITATGQRVTLRCSPRSGDLSVYWYQQSLDQGLQFLIQYYNGEERAKGNILERFSAQQFPDLHSELNLSSLELGDSALYFCASSNHYRDPGWTEAFFGQGTRLTVV.

The chain has TRBV4-2 and TRBJ2-6, with D possibly TRBD2 on 6 matching bases. CDR3 size: 17 residues. The ends were cut back, 1 base at V and 1 base at J, with 11 bases in the middle. Germline CDR1 is LGHNA and CDR2 is YNFKEQ. CDR3 coding DNA: TGTGCCAGCAGCCAAGGGTTGGGGGGTTCTGGGGCCAACGTCCTGACTTTC. It yields the protein CASSQGLGGSGANVLTF.

The chain has TRBV11-2 and TRBJ2-1, with 7 bases that match TRBD2. Germline CDR1 SGHAT, CDR2 FQNNGV. The CDR3 sequence is 15 residues long. Trimming removed 8 bases from V and 7 bases from J; junction bases left unmatched: 14. The CDR3 sequence is CASGDGRGLRNEQFF. CDR3 nucleotides: TGTGCCAGCGGAGATGGGCGGGGGTTGAGGAATGAGCAGTTCTTC.

This chain connects TRBV2 to TRBJ2-1, with D perhaps TRBD2 (6 bases). The CDR3 contains 15 residues. Germline CDR1 SNHLY, CDR2 FYNNEI. The V end lost 11 bases, the J end lost 1 base, and 18 bases lay between the germline ends. CDR3 amino acids: CAGTPGGFSYNEQFF. The CDR3 coding sequence is TGTGCCGGCACCCCTGGGGGGTTTTCCTACAATGAGCAGTTCTTC.

This clone was seen a single time. The chain carries TRBV5-5 and TRBJ2-2; 9 bases agree with TRBD1. Germline V gene sequence: CDR1 SGHKS, CDR2 YYEKEE (reference sequence). V was clipped by 4 bases and J by 3 bases; unmatched bases: 7. The CDR3 runs to 16 residues. CDR3 DNA: TGTGCCAGCAGCATCCCGGGACAGGGATACACCGGGGAGCTGTTTTTT. Translating it yields CASSIPGQGYTGELFF.

CDR3 nucleotides: TGTGCCAGCAGTTACTCGGACAGGGGTCCCTATGGCTACACCTTC. It codes for CASSYSDRGPYGYTF. The chain couples TRBV6-5 to TRBJ1-2, with 9 bases that match TRBD1. The length of the CDR3 is 15 residues. CDR1 is MNHEY, CDR2 SVGAGI, per germline. The V gene end was trimmed by 0 bases and the J gene end by 4 bases; junction bases not matched to a gene: 3.

The rearrangement links TRBV7-5 to TRBJ1-2. TRBV7-5 is designated a pseudogene. The length of the CDR3 is 15 residues. CDR3: CARSSLGGIFYGYTF. Here the CDR3 DNA reads TGTGCCAGAAGCAGTCTCGGGGGGATTTTCTATGGCTACACCTTC.

This clone showed up many times. The V gene is TRBV6-4, the J gene TRBJ2-6; TRBD1 matches at 7 bases. V lost 2 bases, J lost 2 bases, and 0 bases stayed unmatched. The CDR3 has 15 amino acids. CDR1 and CDR2 (germline): MRHNA, SNTAGT. The CDR3 reads CASSDQGAGANVLTF. In DNA form, the CDR3 reads TGTGCCAGCAGTGACCAGGGGGCTGGGGCCAACGTCCTGACTTTC.

This chain connects TRBV9 to TRBJ2-4, with TRBD2 matching 16 bases. CDR1 is SGDLS, CDR2 YYNGEE, per germline. With 3 bases clipped from V and 5 bases from J, the junction kept 8 bases outside the gene matches. The CDR3 covers 18 residues. Here the CDR3 reads CASSGGLAGGPWENIQYF. The CDR3 nucleotides are TGTGCCAGCAGCGGGGGACTAGCGGGGGGGCCTTGGGAAAACATTCAGTACTTC.

This clone was seen more than once but under ten times. This sequence joins TRBV21-1 and TRBJ1-3; the table's D gene call, TRBD1, was not cross checked with the DNA. TRBV21-1 is designated a pseudogene. This CDR3 spans 14 amino acids. The CDR3 is CALYRGLGGNTIYF. In nucleotides, the CDR3 is TGTGCGCTCTACAGGGGGCTAGGTGGAAACACCATATATTTT.

The chain employs TRBV30 and TRBJ1-6, with TRBD1 as a possible D gene (6 bases). The V end was cut by 2 bases, the J end by 9 bases, with 29 bases between. Germline V gene sequence: CDR1 GTSNPN, CDR2 SVGIG (reference sequence). CDR3 length: 19 amino acids. CDR3 nucleotides: TGTGCCTGGAGTCTCCGCTCGGGTTTTGGGGGCCAGTGGGGTTCACCCCTCCACTTT. The encoded protein is CAWSLRSGFGGQWGSPLHF. The whole variable domain, filled in from reference TRBV30 and TRBJ1-6, reads SQTIHQWPATLVQPVGSPLSLECTVEGTSNPNLYWYRQAAGRGLQLLFYSVGIGQISSEVPQNLSASRPQDRQFILSSKKLLLSDSGFYLCAWSLRSGFGGQWGSPLHFGNGTRLTVT.

This chain joins TRBV10-3 and TRBJ1-6, with D possibly being TRBD1 (6 bases). The V gene's germline CDR1 is ENHRY and CDR2 SYGVKD. The V end was cut by 11 bases, the J end by 8 bases, with 13 bases between. The CDR3 covers 12 residues. This CDR3 reads CASEGGDSPLHF. The CDR3 DNA follows: TGTGCCTCCGAGGGGGGGGATTCACCCCTCCACTTT.

The chain recombines TRBV11-3 with TRBJ2-1; TRBD1 matches 8 bases. Unmatched junction bases numbered 12, after V lost 5 bases and J lost 3 bases. The germline V gene encodes CDR1 SGHNT and CDR2 YENEEA. This CDR3 has 17 residues. This chain's CDR3 is CASSPGGTGGLYNEQFF. In DNA form, the CDR3 reads TGTGCCAGCAGCCCAGGGGGGACAGGAGGGCTCTACAATGAGCAGTTCTTC.

The chain combines TRBV7-3 with TRBJ1-1; a possible D gene is TRBD1 (5 bases). This CDR3 is built from 16 residues. V was shortened by 2 bases and J by 1 base, with 14 bases between the two germline ends. Germline values: CDR1 SGHTA, CDR2 FQGTGA. The CDR3 region is CASSLGNKGENTEAFF. Written as DNA, the CDR3 is TGTGCCAGCAGCTTAGGTAACAAAGGGGAGAACACTGAAGCTTTCTTT.

The sample holds one count of this clone. For the CDR3, the DNA is TGTGCCAGCTCGCAAAACCCTCAGGGCACCGGGGAGCTGTTTTTT. Translated, it gives CASSQNPQGTGELFF. The chain uses TRBV18 and TRBJ2-2, with a tentative D call TRBD1 (5 bases). CDR3 size: 15 residues. Trimming shortened V by 6 bases and J by 4 bases, and 15 bases separated the two germline ends. Germline CDR1 KGHSH, CDR2 LQKENI.

Here the CDR3 DNA reads TGTGCCAGCAGCTCCCACCCCCCGGGACAGGGGTACGAGCAGTACTTC. It specifies CASSSHPPGQGYEQYF. The chain joins TRBV7-2 to TRBJ2-7, with TRBD1 matching over 10 bases. This CDR3 is built from 16 residues. The trim removed 4 bases at V and 4 bases at J, leaving 10 bases unmatched. Germline CDR1 reads SGHTA; CDR2 reads FQGNSA. Full variable domain (remainder filled in from reference TRBV7-2 and TRBJ2-7): GAGVSQSPSNKVTEKGKDVELRCDPISGHTALYWYRQSLGQGLEFLIYFQGNSAPDKSGLPSDRFSAERTGGSVSTLTIQRTQQEDSAVYLCASSSHPPGQGYEQYFGPGTRLTVT.

The J gene is TRBJ1-1, the V gene TRBV5-3; TRBD1 matches 11 bases. TRBV5-3 is flagged as an ORF with uncertain function. Germline trimming cut 0 bases from V and 0 bases from J; bases unmatched to any gene: 4. The CDR3 totals 17 residues. CDR3 nucleotide sequence: TGTGCCAGAAGCTTGGGGACAGGGGGCTTTATGAACACTGAAGCTTTCTTT. Its translation: CARSLGTGGFMNTEAFF.

The gene calls are TRBV7-9 and TRBJ2-5; tentative D call: TRBD1 (6 bases). Germline-derived CDR1 and CDR2 are SEHNR and FQNEAQ (reference sequence). With 5 bases removed from V and 5 bases from J, the gap between germline ends came to 15 bases. The length of the CDR3 is 14 residues. CDR3: CASSTAGVAETQYF. The CDR3 nucleotides are TGTGCCAGCAGCACTGCAGGGGTTGCTGAGACCCAGTACTTC.

V usage is TRBV6-4 and J usage is TRBJ1-4; 7 positions agree with TRBD1. The germline gives CDR1 MRHNA, CDR2 SNTAGT. The CDR3 extends over 14 amino acids. Trimming at V came to 6 bases and at J to 7 bases, leaving 8 bases not matched to a gene. The CDR3 here is CASSSGGLGEKLFF. For the CDR3, the DNA is TGTGCCAGCAGCTCAGGGGGTTTGGGTGAAAAACTGTTTTTT.

The chain couples TRBV10-3 to TRBJ1-3, with a tentative D call TRBD1 (5 bases). This CDR3 is built from 17 residues. Germline V lookup: CDR1 ENHRY, CDR2 SYGVKD. Trimming cost V 0 bases and J 4 bases, with 16 bases left between them. The CDR3 DNA is TGTGCCATCAGTGAGTCGAGAGGGGAGGGGAAAGGAAACACCATATATTTT. Translating gives CAISESRGEGKGNTIYF.

CDR3 DNA: TGTACTCTTGGACAGGGGTCCTACAATGAGCAGTTCTTC. This sequence encodes CTLGQGSYNEQFF. V gene TRBV6-1 combines with J gene TRBJ2-1, with TRBD1 identical over 9 bases. The CDR3 loop spans 13 amino acids. Germline V gives CDR1 MNHNS, CDR2 SASEGT.

Worth noting for this clone: The junction does not match germline at one end; this may be a read error. The chain couples TRBV7-9 to TRBJ2-3; 16 nucleotides align to TRBD2. CDR1 is SEHNR and CDR2 is FQNEAQ in the germline V gene (reference sequence). The CDR3 extends over 17 amino acids. CDR3 DNA sequence: TGTTCCAGCAGCCTCGGGACTAGCGGGGGGGTCACAGATACGCAGTATTTT. Its protein product is CSSSLGTSGGVTDTQYF.

This rearrangement joins TRBV6-5 to TRBJ1-4; TRBD1 agrees at 8 bases. Per germline, CDR1 MNHEY and CDR2 SVGAGI. The CDR3 has 15 amino acids. After removal of 2 bases from V and 5 bases from J, the junction contained 4 bases not matched to a gene. The CDR3 bases are TGTGCCAGCAGTTACGACAGGGGAGGAAATGAAAAACTGTTTTTT. Translated: CASSYDRGGNEKLFF.